This section outlines one T cell receptor beta chain sequence together with its context. The target of this receptor is not known. Nothing much larger sits one base from this clone, and base qualities are not available. Whole blood was collected in K2EDTA tubes by collaborating institutions according to the institutions' own protocols. For TCRbeta analysis, collaborators shipped samples as frozen whole blood, isolated PBMCs, or DNA extracted from either of those sample types. These data belong to a study of blood T cell repertoires in COVID-19 (dated by TCRdb to 2020 to 2021). Context from the whole study: Samples from collaborators originated in the United States, Italy and Spain and spanned both the acute and convalescent phases of COVID-19. A de-identified subject ID, COVID-19 status, age in years and sex were almost always included in the sample metadata. The repertoires were made available in a free public database intended to serve as a resource for research on the immune response to SARS-CoV-2. Deeply sampled blood TCRbeta repertoires from subjects exposed to, actively infected with, or recovered from COVID-19 were included in the dataset. The samples were drawn from the first 160 participants of the ongoing ImmuneRACE study and from some 1,300 subjects provided by 6 global collaborators. The material from the prospective study consisted of cDNA or gDNA derived from T cells, B-cell-depleted T cells, or PBMCs. Where available, HLA class I and class II types were obtained from metadata supplied by the sample provider rather than from assay-based typing. Beyond this particular receptor, the publication reports: How much clinical and demographic metadata was included differed by source and by participant, and the metadata was provided uncurated.

TCRbeta CDR3 regions were amplified from genomic DNA using the immunoSEQ Assay, a bias-controlled multiplex PCR. Regarding the original processing steps: Within the assay, amplification of reference gene primers was used to estimate how many nucleated cells each sample contained. To quantify the absolute abundance of each unique TCRbeta CDR3 rearrangement, sequence reads were collapsed and filtered. For each sample, productive Simpson clonality was calculated as the square root of Simpson's diversity index across productive rearrangements. TCRdb took this table from immuneACCESS and kept in-frame rearrangements with V and J called. Such tables lack part of the clones; where checked against another copy, unresolved V genes explain under half of the gap, and the rest is unexplained. V, J and clone size reflect that table, while D and trimming were determined from the DNA. This sample has roughly 670,000 clones in its table, and 70% to 90% of those were observed once. Roughly 0.25% of the sample rests with the top ten.

Looking up the germline V gene (reference sequence) yields CDR1 LNHDA and CDR2 SQIVND. The CDR3 measures 20 amino acids from cysteine to phenylalanine. Only CDR3 DNA remains: 60 bases, in frame from the first base. Trimming takes 3 bases from V and 1 base from J, and the germline ends sit 27 bases apart. Sample: peripheral blood. The clonotype was recovered from a woman younger than 30 with acute or convalescent COVID-19. In this chain, TRBV19 is recombined with TRBJ1-1; the D gene is possibly TRBD1, with 6 bases matching. Here is the DNA: TGTGCCAGTAGTATCGTAGGCCCCTCCATACAGGGTGGGAAGAACACTGAAGCTTTCTTT. This translates into CASSIVGPSIQGGKNTEAFF. Full variable domain (CDR3 extended with the reference TRBV19 and TRBJ1-1 proteins): DGGITQSPKYLFRKEGQNVTLSCEQNLNHDAMYWYRQDPGQGLRLIYYSQIVNDFQKGDIAEGYSVSREKKESFPLTVTSAQKNPTAFYLCASSIVGPSIQGGKNTEAFFGQGTRLTVV.